One sample yielded the 5 T cell receptor beta chains listed below, sequenced in a study of OX40 agonist ivuxolimab in advanced cancers. This table comes from immunoSEQ multiplex PCR, and its TCRdb copy is limited to in-frame clones, with some not included. The sample gives roughly 70,000 clones, 86% of which show up once; about 6.9% is in the top ten. The sample consisted of CD4+ or CD8+ T cells sorted from blood, taken in a trial of the OX40 agonist ivuxolimab. The receptors here all came from an adult with an advanced solid tumor such as melanoma, head and neck, liver or kidney cancer.

A remark on this clone: The identical CDR3 is also encoded by other nucleotide sequences in the sample. This chain joins TRBV20-1 and TRBJ1-2; no clear D. The CDR3 has 11 amino acids. Trimming shortened V by 0 bases and J by 6 bases, and 5 bases separated the two germline ends. CDR1 is DFQATT and CDR2 is SNEGSKA in the germline V gene (reference sequence). The CDR3 region is CSARDLNGYTF. CDR3 nucleotide sequence: TGCAGTGCTAGAGATTTGAATGGCTACACCTTC.

A word on this clone: The germline gene is not matched at one end of the junction; a read error may be the cause. CDR3 residues: CASTRLGGGTLF. In nucleotides, the CDR3 is TGTGCCAGCACCAGACTTGGCGGGGGGACCCTCTTC. The chain links TRBV7-9 to TRBJ2-1; TRBD2 matches 8 bases. Germline V gives CDR1 SEHNR, CDR2 FQNEAQ (reference sequence). CDR3 length: 12 residues. Full variable domain (rest looked up from reference TRBV7-9 and TRBJ2-1): DTGVSQNPRHKITKRGQNVTFRCDPISEHNRLYWYRQTLGQGPEFLTYFQNEAQLEKSRLLSDRFSAERPKGSFSTLEIQRTEQGDSAMYLCASTRLGGGTLFGPGTRLTVL.

This clone was counted a few times. V gene TRBV4-2 combines with J gene TRBJ2-6; D possibly corresponds to TRBD1 (5 bases). V gave up 1 base and J gave up 1 base, with 17 bases separating them. The length of the CDR3 is 19 residues. Germline V lookup: CDR1 LGHNA, CDR2 YNFKEQ. The CDR3 DNA follows: TGTGCCAGCAGCCAAGTTAAGGAGTCCGCAGGGTCTGGGGCCAACGTCCTGACTTTC. Protein product: CASSQVKESAGSGANVLTF.

This clone was observed a single time. The chain carries TRBV6-6 and TRBJ2-5; D not resolved. Trimming pared 2 bases from V and 0 bases from J, leaving 1 base between. Germline V lookup: CDR1 MNHNY, CDR2 SVGAGI (reference sequence). The CDR3 sequence is 12 residues long. CDR3 nucleotides: TGTGCCAGCAGTTACGACCAAGAGACCCAGTACTTC. It specifies CASSYDQETQYF.

The rearrangement joins TRBV13 to TRBJ2-1; TRBD2 is a possible D gene (6 bases). V lost 5 bases and J 4 bases, leaving 15 bases between the germline ends. This CDR3 has 15 amino acids. Germline lookup yields CDR1 PRHDT and CDR2 FYEKMQ (reference sequence). The CDR3, as DNA: TGTGCCAGCAGCCCTCGGGTGGGGGGTTACAATGAGCAGTTCTTC. Translation: CASSPRVGGYNEQFF.